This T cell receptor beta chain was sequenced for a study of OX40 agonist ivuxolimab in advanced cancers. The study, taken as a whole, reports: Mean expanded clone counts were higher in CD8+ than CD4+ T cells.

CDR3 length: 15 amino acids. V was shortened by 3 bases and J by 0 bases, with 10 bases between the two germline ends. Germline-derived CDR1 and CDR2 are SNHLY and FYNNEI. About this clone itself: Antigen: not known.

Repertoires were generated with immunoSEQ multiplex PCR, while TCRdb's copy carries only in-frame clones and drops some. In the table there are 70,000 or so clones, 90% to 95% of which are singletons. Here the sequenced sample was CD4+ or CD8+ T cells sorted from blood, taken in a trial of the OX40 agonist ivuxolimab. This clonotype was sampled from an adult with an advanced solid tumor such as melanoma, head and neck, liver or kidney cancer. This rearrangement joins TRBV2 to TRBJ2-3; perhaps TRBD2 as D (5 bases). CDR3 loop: CASSDEGASTDTQYF. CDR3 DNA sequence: TGTGCCAGCAGTGACGAGGGTGCTAGCACAGATACGCAGTATTTT.